These T cell receptor beta chains were read from a single sample in a study of CD8 T cells in Susac syndrome. TCRdb passed the immunoSEQ multiplex PCR reads through MiXCR, listing each CDR3 protein once. The sample includes hundreds of thousands of distinct CDR3 sequences, roughly 90% of them seen just once. The sample comprised CD8+ T cells from PBMCs. These receptors all come from a human donor with multiple sclerosis. The CDR3 runs from the conserved cysteine through the conserved F or W. The D gene is left open where the match is weak.

j_gene: TRBJ2-7
d_gene: NA
v_gene: TRBV20-1
CDR3nt: TGCAGTGCTAGAGCCCCGGGGTATCGCGAGCAGTACTTC
CDR3aa: CSARAPGYREQYF

j_gene: TRBJ2-2
d_gene: NA
v_gene: TRBV11-3
CDR3nt: TGTGCCAGCAGCTCCGGATCCACCGGGGAGCTGTTTTTT
CDR3aa: CASSSGSTGELFF

j_gene: TRBJ1-5
d_gene: NA
v_gene: TRBV30
CDR3nt: TGTGCCTGGAGTTCCTCCTTCGGCGGCAATCAGCCCCAGCATTTT
CDR3aa: CAWSSSFGGNQPQHF

j_gene: TRBJ2-1
d_gene: NA
v_gene: TRBV10-2
CDR3nt: TGCGCCAGCAGAAACCCAGGCCCGGCGGATGAGCAGTTCTTC
CDR3aa: CASRNPGPADEQFF

j_gene: TRBJ2-1
d_gene: TRBD2
v_gene: TRBV7-6
CDR3nt: TGTGCCAGCAGCCTAGGACTAGCGGGGTCCTACAATGAGCAGTTCTTC
CDR3aa: CASSLGLAGSYNEQFF

j_gene: TRBJ2-2
d_gene: NA
v_gene: TRBV27
CDR3nt: TGTGCCAGCAGTTTATTTAGCATCACCGGGGAGCTGTTTTTT
CDR3aa: CASSLFSITGELFF

j_gene: TRBJ1-1
d_gene: NA
v_gene: TRBV9
CDR3nt: TGTGCCAGCAGCCTTTGGGACGGAGACACTGAAGCTTTCTTT
CDR3aa: CASSLWDGDTEAFF

j_gene: TRBJ2-7
d_gene: TRBD1
v_gene: TRBV13
CDR3nt: TGTGCCAGCAGCTTAGGCGCAGGGGGCTACGAGCAGTACTTC
CDR3aa: CASSLGAGGYEQYF

j_gene: TRBJ2-1
d_gene: TRBD2
v_gene: TRBV3-1
CDR3nt: TGTGCCAGCAGCCTCGCCCTAGCGGCCAGCCATGAGCAGTTCTTC
CDR3aa: CASSLALAASHEQFF

j_gene: TRBJ2-7
d_gene: TRBD1
v_gene: TRBV29-1
CDR3nt: TGCAGCGTTTGTACCGGGACAGGGGTCCCCTACGAGCAGTACTTC
CDR3aa: CSVCTGTGVPYEQYF

j_gene: TRBJ2-7
d_gene: TRBD1
v_gene: TRBV5-6
CDR3nt: TGTGCCAGCAGCTTCCCGGGACAGGGGAGCTACGAGCAGTACTTC
CDR3aa: CASSFPGQGSYEQYF

j_gene: TRBJ2-1
d_gene: TRBD1
v_gene: TRBV7-9
CDR3nt: TGTGCCAGCAGCTTAGCGCCCGGACAGGGTAATGAGCAGTTCTTC
CDR3aa: CASSLAPGQGNEQFF

j_gene: TRBJ2-3
d_gene: TRBD2
v_gene: TRBV20-1
CDR3nt: TGCAGTGCCAGGGGTCTAGCGGGGACCTATTTT
CDR3aa: CSARGLAGTYF

j_gene: TRBJ2-7
d_gene: TRBD2
v_gene: TRBV7-2
CDR3nt: TGTGCCAGCAACTGGGGGGCGGGAGGCGAGCAGTACTTC
CDR3aa: CASNWGAGGEQYF